Detailed here is one TCR beta chain. This sample was included in a study of OX40 agonist ivuxolimab in advanced cancers. The wider study: Each patient was given ivuxolimab into a vein every 2 weeks, at 0.01 to 10 mg/kg. Participants, 82.7% male, averaged about 59 years of age, ranging from about 23 to 79.

TCRdb's copy holds only in-frame clones and misses some; the assay was immunoSEQ multiplex PCR. The sample gives 35,000 to 40,000 clones, around 82% of which show up once; about 2% is in the top ten. The source material was CD4+ or CD8+ T cells sorted from blood, sampled in a trial of the OX40 agonist ivuxolimab. This clonotype originated in an adult with an advanced solid tumor such as melanoma, head and neck, liver or kidney cancer.

The CDR3: CASSLAGKRNSPLHF. The CDR3 DNA is TGTGCCAGCAGTTTAGCGGGCAAAAGGAATTCACCCCTCCACTTT. V gene TRBV27 combines with J gene TRBJ1-6, with unresolved D. The CDR3 extends over 15 amino acids. Trimming stripped 2 bases from V and 7 bases from J, with 12 bases between. Germline lookup yields CDR1 MNHEY and CDR2 SMNVEV (reference sequence).